Sequencing of this T cell receptor (beta chain) was carried out in a study of control samples from healthy donors and cancer patients. This clone occurred once. V was pared by 0 bases and J by 5 bases, with 6 bases of the junction left unmatched. Germline V gene lookup returns CDR1 LNHNV and CDR2 YYDKDF (reference sequence). This CDR3 spans 15 amino acids. Clones were read by immunoSEQ multiplex PCR, and TCRdb kept only the in-frame ones, dropping some. The sample has 150,000 or so clones; roughly 94% are singletons. V is TRBV15 and J is TRBJ1-2, with TRBD1 matching 7 bases. This receptor was taken from a man aged 55 to 70 with colorectal cancer. The sample was PBMCs. This CDR3 reads CATSRDWGQTYGYTF. In DNA form, the CDR3 reads TGTGCCACCAGCAGAGACTGGGGACAGACTTATGGCTACACCTTC. Full variable domain (remainder filled in from reference TRBV15 and TRBJ1-2): DAMVIQNPRYQVTQFGKPVTLSCSQTLNHNVMYWYQQKSSQAPKLLFHYYDKDFNNEADTPDNFQSRRPNTSFCFLDIRSPGLGDTAMYLCATSRDWGQTYGYTFGSGTRLTVV.